The T cell receptor beta chain described here comes from a study of cytomegalovirus exposure and HLA in healthy donors. Study-wide findings and caveats: Cytomegalovirus association was listed for approximately 160 TCR beta chains. In a later analysis, first-cohort TCR clusters were found to tend to co-occur in the 120 or so validation repertoires.

Between the trimmed V and J ends, which lost 0 bases and 1 base, there was a span of 6 bases. The CDR3 is 13 residues long. Germline loops: CDR1 GTSNPN, CDR2 SVGIG (reference sequence). Libraries were prepared by immunoSEQ multiplex PCR; TCRdb keeps only in-frame clonotypes and omits some of them. The sample holds hundreds of thousands of clones, roughly 84% seen once. The sample holds a few counts of this clone. Its target is unknown. V and J are TRBV30 and TRBJ1-2; D gene unclear. The sequence was obtained from a woman in her late teens or twenties in good health and CMV-seropositive. The specimen sequenced was PBMCs. CDR3 DNA sequence: TGTGCCTGGAGTGTGAGTGTTAACTATGGCTACACCTTC. As protein: CAWSVSVNYGYTF.